Presented here are 6 T cell receptor beta chains from one specimen sequenced in a study of blood T cells in healthy people across ages. Alongside a J-beta primer mix, a sample-barcoded 5' primer served in a second PCR lasting about 7 to 12 cycles. Each CDR3 protein gets one entry after TCRdb re-called the 5' RACE reads with MiXCR. The repertoire holds under 800,000 distinct CDR3 sequences, with 40% to 45% as singletons. The sample taken for sequencing was blood. These receptor sequences come from a woman aged 55-75 years in good health.

This clonotype has ten or more counts. This chain joins TRBV29-1 and TRBJ2-7; tentatively, D is TRBD1 or TRBD2 (5 bases each). Trimming took off 7 bases at V and 0 bases at J, with 10 bases between the two ends. The germline V gene encodes CDR1 SQVTM and CDR2 ANQGSEA. The CDR3 loop spans 12 amino acids. This CDR3 is CSGTGTSYEQYF. The DNA for the CDR3 is TGCAGCGGTACCGGGACCTCCTACGAGCAGTACTTC.

V gene TRBV20-1 combines with J gene TRBJ2-3, with 11 bases that match TRBD2. The CDR3 covers 16 residues. Germline V gene data show CDR1 as DFQATT and CDR2 as SNEGSKA (reference sequence). The trim removed 6 bases at V and 0 bases at J, leaving 8 bases unmatched. The CDR3 spells CSALLAGDTSTDTQYF. DNA for the CDR3: TGCAGTGCCCTACTAGCGGGAGACACTAGCACAGATACGCAGTATTTT.

V gene TRBV28 combines with J gene TRBJ2-2, with 8 bases that match TRBD2. CDR1 is MDHEN, CDR2 SYDVKM, per germline. The CDR3 covers 14 residues. The CDR3 sequence: CLTTSGRDTGELFF. Written as DNA, the CDR3 is TGTTTAACGACGTCCGGGAGGGATACGGGGGAGCTGTTTTTT.

This clonotype was seen repeatedly, ten times or more. The genes are TRBV4-3 and TRBJ1-1; possible D gene TRBD1, 5 bases. Germline CDR1 and CDR2: LGHNA and YSLEER. V was cut by 3 bases and J by 3 bases, with 11 bases left in between. The CDR3 extends over 14 amino acids. This CDR3 is CASSQGPWDTEAFF. The CDR3 DNA sequence: TGCGCCAGCAGCCAGGGACCGTGGGACACTGAAGCTTTCTTT.

The chain recombines TRBV7-3 with TRBJ2-7, with D possibly matching TRBD2 (7 bases). Germline V gene data show CDR1 as SGHTA and CDR2 as FQGTGA. This CDR3 is built from 15 residues. The germline V and J ends were trimmed by 2 bases and 4 bases, with 15 bases remaining between them. The CDR3 nucleotides are TGTGCCAGCAGCTTAGAGGGGGGAGGGGCATACGAGCAGTACTTC. Protein sequence: CASSLEGGGAYEQYF.

V and J are TRBV19 and TRBJ2-3; TRBD2 might be the D (6 bases). V was trimmed by 9 bases and J by 2 bases, leaving 18 bases between them. Germline V gene sequence: CDR1 LNHDA, CDR2 SQIVND (reference sequence). The CDR3 is made up of 15 amino acids. The CDR3 region is CASTRASGYTDTQYF. The CDR3 nucleotides are TGTGCCAGCACTCGCGCGAGCGGGTACACAGATACGCAGTATTTT.